The clone carrying this T cell receptor beta chain appeared a few times. Its antigen is currently unknown. This sample was included in a study of CD8 T cells in ankylosing spondylitis. Germline CDR1 reads DFQATT; CDR2 reads SNEGSKA (reference sequence). The CDR3 has 13 amino acids. Trimming left V 0 bases short and J 5 bases short, with 8 bases between. Study-wide findings and caveats: Blood of patients with ankylosing spondylitis appeared to be characterized by a TCR beta motif of several highly homologous variants. Disease-linked clones were reportedly significantly enriched in matched ankylosing spondylitis synovial fluid. Within peripheral blood, clones linked to disease were CD8+ and relatively rare.

With molecular barcodes, quantitative 5'-RACE was used to make the TCR beta libraries. TCRdb reprocessed the 5' RACE reads with MiXCR, giving one entry per CDR3 protein. The table has 350,000 or so distinct CDR3 sequences, about 14% seen once. The specimen sequenced was blood, either unsorted or a sorted T cell fraction (not recorded which). The TCR was taken from a male donor with ankylosing spondylitis or in good health (not recorded which). The rearrangement links TRBV20-1 to TRBJ1-5; D not certain. CDR3 coding DNA: TGCAGTGCTAGAGAAAGTCGGGATCAGCCCCAGCATTTT. Translating gives CSARESRDQPQHF.